Below, 28 T cell receptor beta chains from the same sample are listed, as sequenced in a study of blood T cell repertoires in COVID-19. Sequencing was performed with immunoSEQ multiplex PCR; in TCRdb, only in-frame clones are kept and a portion is missing. The data contain more than 150,000 clones, 80% to 90% of them singletons. Source material: peripheral blood. The receptors were sampled from a woman aged 80 or over with COVID-19, enrolled during active disease.

This chain uses TRBV24-1 with TRBJ2-1, with D perhaps matching TRBD2 (6 bases). The CDR3 length is 15 residues. V lost 5 bases and J lost 12, with 22 bases in between. Germline loops: CDR1 KGHDR, CDR2 SFDVKD. CDR3: CATSVGGIAIGGQFF. The CDR3, as DNA: TGTGCCACCAGTGTGGGCGGGATAGCAATTGGGGGGCAGTTCTTC.

This sequence joins TRBV5-1 and TRBJ2-3; D possibly corresponds to TRBD2 (5 bases). CDR3 length equals 15 residues. V lost 1 base and J 3 bases, leaving 12 bases between the germline ends. Germline V gene sequence: CDR1 SGHRS, CDR2 YFSETQ. The CDR3 sequence is CASSLNLAATDTQYF. CDR3 nucleotide sequence: TGCGCCAGCAGCTTGAATCTAGCAGCAACAGATACGCAGTATTTT.

This sequence joins TRBV6-6 and TRBJ2-7; tentatively, D is TRBD1 (5 bases). V gave up 2 bases and J gave up 2 bases, with 10 bases separating them. The CDR3 is made up of 14 amino acids. CDR1 is MNHNY, CDR2 SVGAGI, per germline (reference sequence). CDR3 loop: CASSYLDSPYEQYF. The CDR3 DNA sequence: TGTGCCAGCAGTTACCTAGACAGTCCCTACGAGCAGTACTTC.

The V gene is TRBV19, the J gene TRBJ2-5; no reliable D call. Germline assignment: CDR1 LNHDA and CDR2 SQIVND (reference sequence). The CDR3 loop spans 13 amino acids. Trimming took off 5 bases at V and 5 bases at J, with 12 bases between the two ends. The CDR3 region is CASSPLVGETQYF. In DNA form, the CDR3 reads TGTGCCAGTAGTCCTCTAGTTGGGGAGACCCAGTACTTC.

This clone came up a few times. The chain recombines TRBV3-1 (or the pseudogene TRBV3-2) with TRBJ1-2; D is unresolved. V was shortened by 1 base and J by 3 bases, with 6 bases between the two germline ends. Germline lookup yields CDR1 LGHDT and CDR2 YNNKEL (reference sequence). The CDR3 is made up of 13 amino acids. CDR3 loop: CASSQGLYYGYTF. CDR3 sequence (DNA): TGTGCCAGCAGCCAAGGGCTGTACTATGGCTACACCTTC.

The chain joins TRBV2 to TRBJ2-2; 7 bases agree with TRBD1. CDR1 is SNHLY and CDR2 is FYNNEI in the germline V gene. The junction had 2 bases not matched to a gene; V was cut back by 4 bases and J by 6 bases. The CDR3 totals 13 residues. CDR3 DNA sequence: TGTGCCAGCAGTGGACAGGGCCCCGGGGAGCTGTTTTTT. Translation gives CASSGQGPGELFF.

The sample holds a few counts of this clone. The chain joins TRBV7-9 to TRBJ2-3, with TRBD1 as a possible D gene (5 bases). V dropped 3 bases and J dropped 3 bases, with 10 bases sitting between them. Germline V lookup: CDR1 SEHNR, CDR2 FQNEAQ (reference sequence). The length of the CDR3 is 14 residues. CDR3 region: CASSFGQGTDTQYF. CDR3 DNA: TGTGCCAGCAGCTTCGGGCAGGGTACAGATACGCAGTATTTT.

This clone was observed a few times. This chain links TRBV7-6 with TRBJ2-7; the match to TRBD2 covers 9 bases. J gave up 3 bases and V 5 bases, and 14 bases lay outside the gene matches. The CDR3 contains 17 residues. Looked up from germline, CDR1 is SGHVS and CDR2 is FNYEAQ. The CDR3 sequence is CASSPGGGGTLDYEQYF. CDR3 in DNA: TGTGCCAGCAGCCCAGGCGGGGGGGGCACCCTAGACTACGAGCAGTACTTC.

This chain links TRBV18 with TRBJ2-1; D uncertain. V dropped 3 bases and J dropped 4 bases, with 13 bases sitting between them. The CDR3 has 15 amino acids. Germline V lookup: CDR1 KGHSH, CDR2 LQKENI. The CDR3 coding sequence is TGTGCCAGCTCACCCATGGGTGGGCCTTACAATGAGCAGTTCTTC. Translating gives CASSPMGGPYNEQFF.

This clone was counted once. The chain employs TRBV4-2 and TRBJ2-3; weak D call: TRBD2 (7 bases). CDR3 size: 14 residues. The germline CDR1 and CDR2 sequences are LGHNA and YNFKEQ. V lost 2 bases to trimming and J lost 3 bases, with 9 bases between them. The CDR3 sequence: CASSQKGGTDTQYF. The CDR3, as DNA: TGTGCCAGCAGCCAAAAGGGGGGGACAGATACGCAGTATTTT.

The rearrangement links TRBV19 to TRBJ1-1; 8 nucleotides agree with TRBD1. The J segment lost 6 bases and the V segment lost 5 bases, leaving 11 bases of the junction unmatched. CDR1 is LNHDA, CDR2 SQIVND, per germline (reference sequence). This CDR3 is 15 amino acids long. The CDR3: CASSPTRTGKAEAFF. CDR3 sequence (DNA): TGTGCCAGTAGTCCCACCCGGACAGGGAAAGCTGAAGCTTTCTTT. Full variable domain (rest looked up from reference TRBV19 and TRBJ1-1): DGGITQSPKYLFRKEGQNVTLSCEQNLNHDAMYWYRQDPGQGLRLIYYSQIVNDFQKGDIAEGYSVSREKKESFPLTVTSAQKNPTAFYLCASSPTRTGKAEAFFGQGTRLTVV.

This clone has a single count. The rearrangement links TRBV19 to TRBJ1-4; D perhaps matches TRBD1 (5 bases). The CDR3 spans 14 residues. CDR1 and CDR2 from the germline V gene are LNHDA and SQIVND (reference sequence). The ends were cut back, 3 bases at V and 8 bases at J, with 13 bases in the middle. The CDR3: CASSIGGTGEKLFF. Written as DNA, the CDR3 is TGTGCCAGTAGTATTGGAGGGACGGGCGAAAAACTGTTTTTT.

This clone was seen only once. The chain links TRBV3-1 (or the pseudogene TRBV3-2) to TRBJ1-1; D may be TRBD1 (5 bases). With 6 bases removed from V and 4 bases from J, the gap between germline ends came to 9 bases. The length of the CDR3 is 12 residues. Germline V lookup: CDR1 LGHDT, CDR2 YNNKEL (reference sequence). CDR3 amino acids: CASRRGGTEAFF. DNA of the CDR3: TGTGCCAGCAGGCGGGGCGGCACTGAAGCTTTCTTT.

The V call is TRBV7-2, the J call TRBJ2-7; 8 nucleotides match TRBD2. V lost 6 bases to trimming and J lost 3 bases; unmatched junction nucleotides: 7. This CDR3 is 14 amino acids long. The germline V gene has CDR1 SGHTA and CDR2 FQGNSA. In DNA form, the CDR3 reads TGTGCCAGCAGTTCCCGGGGGGGCTTCTACGAGCAGTACTTC. It codes for CASSSRGGFYEQYF.

This clone was counted only a few times. The rearrangement uses TRBV29-1 and TRBJ1-5; D may be TRBD1 (6 bases). CDR3 length equals 14 residues. Between the trimmed V and J ends, which lost 7 bases and 4 bases, there was a span of 17 bases. The germline V gene has CDR1 SQVTM and CDR2 ANQGSEA. CDR3 in amino acids: CSASSGGANQPQHF. CDR3 nucleotides: TGCAGCGCCAGCTCGGGGGGGGCTAATCAGCCCCAGCATTTT. Combining the CDR3 with reference TRBV29-1 and TRBJ1-5 gives the whole variable domain SAVISQKPSRDICQRGTSLTIQCQVDSQVTMMFWYRQQPGQSLTLIATANQGSEATYESGFVIDKFPISRPNLTFSTLTVSNMSPEDSSIYLCSASSGGANQPQHFGDGTRLSIL.

The chain combines TRBV19 with TRBJ1-2, with unresolved D. Trimming left V 6 bases short and J 7 bases short, with 15 bases between. Germline CDR1 is LNHDA and CDR2 is SQIVND (reference sequence). CDR3 length: 13 amino acids. DNA for the CDR3: TGTGCCAGTAGAGAGAGAGGGCAGGCTGGCTACACCTTC. This translates into CASRERGQAGYTF. Supplemented by reference TRBV19 and TRBJ1-2, the full variable domain reads DGGITQSPKYLFRKEGQNVTLSCEQNLNHDAMYWYRQDPGQGLRLIYYSQIVNDFQKGDIAEGYSVSREKKESFPLTVTSAQKNPTAFYLCASRERGQAGYTFGSGTRLTVV.

The V call is TRBV7-2, the J call TRBJ2-1; 7 nucleotides match TRBD1. The V and J ends lost 5 bases and 6 bases, in that order; junction bases with no gene match: 4. Germline-derived CDR1 and CDR2 are SGHTA and FQGNSA. The CDR3 has 13 residues. The DNA of the CDR3 is TGTGCCAGCAGCCCCTACAGGGGCAATGAGCAGTTCTTC. Encoded protein: CASSPYRGNEQFF. The variable domain in full, completed from reference TRBV7-2 and TRBJ2-1, reads GAGVSQSPSNKVTEKGKDVELRCDPISGHTALYWYRQSLGQGLEFLIYFQGNSAPDKSGLPSDRFSAERTGGSVSTLTIQRTQQEDSAVYLCASSPYRGNEQFFGPGTRLTVL.

The J gene is TRBJ1-4, the V gene TRBV27; D call uncertain. Between the trimmed V and J ends, which lost 8 bases and 4 bases, there was a span of 11 bases. This CDR3 is built from 13 residues. Germline CDR1 and CDR2: MNHEY and SMNVEV (reference sequence). CDR3 DNA: TGTGCCAGCCGAAGCCTAAATAATGAAAAACTGTTTTTT. Its protein is CASRSLNNEKLFF.

The chain carries TRBV7-2 and TRBJ2-5, with D possibly TRBD1 on 5 matching bases. Germline V CDR1 and CDR2: SGHTA, FQGNSA. This CDR3 region has 15 residues. V lost 5 bases and J lost 0, with 13 bases in between. The CDR3 protein is CASSQRQLNQETQYF. The CDR3 DNA reads as TGTGCCAGCAGCCAGCGACAGCTTAACCAAGAGACCCAGTACTTC.

The chain combines TRBV27 with TRBJ2-3; TRBD2 aligns across 8 bases. With 5 bases clipped from V and 1 base from J, the junction kept 5 bases outside the gene matches. The germline CDR1 and CDR2 sequences are MNHEY and SMNVEV (reference sequence). This CDR3 comprises 15 residues. The CDR3 sequence: CASSQLAGRTDTQYF. In DNA, the CDR3 is TGTGCCAGCAGTCAGCTAGCGGGCCGCACAGATACGCAGTATTTT.

V gene TRBV18 combines with J gene TRBJ2-5, with TRBD2 matching over 7 bases. After removal of 6 bases from V and 4 bases from J, the junction contained 17 bases not matched to a gene. This CDR3 is 17 amino acids long. Germline CDR1 KGHSH, CDR2 LQKENI. CDR3 in amino acids: CASSPMTLPGRGETQYF. The CDR3 DNA is TGTGCCAGCTCGCCGATGACACTCCCAGGGAGGGGAGAGACCCAGTACTTC. The full variable domain, completed using reference TRBV18 and TRBJ2-5, is NAGVMQNPRHLVRRRGQEARLRCSPMKGHSHVYWYRQLPEEGLKFMVYLQKENIIDESGMPKERFSAEFPKEGPSILRIQQVVRGDSAAYFCASSPMTLPGRGETQYFGPGTRLLVL.

The chain carries TRBV11-3 and TRBJ2-5; no firm D call. The CDR3 length is 15 residues. V gave up 1 base and J gave up 2 bases, with 11 bases separating them. CDR1 SGHNT and CDR2 YENEEA come from the germline V gene. The CDR3 sequence is CASSLGQNRQETQYF. As DNA, the CDR3 is TGTGCCAGCAGCTTAGGGCAGAACCGACAAGAGACCCAGTACTTC.

The V call is TRBV12-3 or TRBV12-4, the J call TRBJ1-6; no definite D call. Trimming shortened V by 6 bases and J by 13 bases, and 13 bases separated the two germline ends. This CDR3 is 12 amino acids long. Here the CDR3 reads CASSSDTSPLHF. CDR3 nucleotide sequence: TGTGCCAGCAGCTCCGACACGAGCCCCCTCCACTTT.

V and J are TRBV2 and TRBJ1-5; the match to TRBD1 covers 7 bases. The ends lost 10 bases at V and 5 bases at J; junction bases unmatched: 8. Germline V gene sequence: CDR1 SNHLY, CDR2 FYNNEI. The CDR3 totals 13 residues. CDR3 bases: TGTGCCACCGCGAAGCAGGGGGATCAGCCCCAGCATTTT. Protein product: CATAKQGDQPQHF. The whole variable domain, remainder taken from reference TRBV2 and TRBJ1-5, is EPEVTQTPSHQVTQMGQEVILRCVPISNHLYFYWYRQILGQKVEFLVSFYNNEISEKSEIFDDQFSVERPDGSNFTLKIRSTKLEDSAMYFCATAKQGDQPQHFGDGTRLSIL.

This clone was recorded only once. This chain links TRBV5-4 with TRBJ1-6; 12 bases map to TRBD1. The CDR3 sequence is 15 residues long. Unmatched junction bases numbered 5, after V lost 4 bases and J lost 9 bases. Germline V gene lookup returns CDR1 SGHNT and CDR2 YYREEE (reference sequence). CDR3 nucleotides: TGTGCCAGCAGCACGGGACAGGGGGCGAGTTCACCCCTCCACTTT. This translates into CASSTGQGASSPLHF.

The chain links TRBV7-9 to TRBJ1-4; the D is unclear. CDR3 size: 15 residues. The V end lost 2 bases, the J end lost 8 bases, and 15 bases lay between the germline ends. Germline lookup yields CDR1 SEHNR and CDR2 FQNEAQ (reference sequence). CDR3 loop: CASSLLGSAREKLFF. The CDR3 DNA reads as TGTGCCAGCAGCTTACTTGGGAGTGCTAGGGAAAAACTGTTTTTT.

This chain links TRBV3-1 (or the pseudogene TRBV3-2) with TRBJ2-1; D gene unclear. The germline V and J ends were trimmed by 5 bases and 3 bases, with 14 bases remaining between them. Germline CDR1 reads LGHDT; CDR2 reads YNNKEL (reference sequence). The CDR3 consists of 15 residues. DNA for the CDR3: TGTGCCAGCAGCGAGACTGGATTTGACTACAATGAGCAGTTCTTC. This gives the protein CASSETGFDYNEQFF.

The chain joins TRBV5-1 to TRBJ1-6; 8 bases align to TRBD1. Germline CDR1 reads SGHRS; CDR2 reads YFSETQ. Trimming took 4 bases from V and 7 from J; bases not matched to a gene: 10. CDR3 size: 16 residues. DNA for the CDR3: TGCGCCAGCAGCCTAAATGGGGCAGGGGGCAATTCACCCCTCCACTTT. Protein product: CASSLNGAGGNSPLHF.